Following are 25 T cell receptor beta chains from one sample sequenced in a study of shared clonotypes between healthy human individuals. Using immunoSEQ multiplex PCR, the repertoire was profiled, and TCRdb retains in-frame clones only, with some absent. The repertoire includes some 550,000 clones, approximately 97% of them detected once, and roughly 0.05% sits in the top ten. The sample comprised naive CD4+ T cells sorted from blood. Regarding subset: CD45RA+ positively selected. These TCRs come from a woman aged 25-40 years in good health.

This rearrangement joins TRBV5-1 to TRBJ2-7; D call uncertain. The germline V gene has CDR1 SGHRS and CDR2 YFSETQ. V gave up 1 base and J gave up 0 bases, with 11 bases separating them. The CDR3 consists of 15 residues. The CDR3 reads CASSLKGSPSYEQYF. CDR3 in DNA: TGCGCCAGCAGCTTGAAAGGCAGCCCCTCCTACGAGCAGTACTTC. Filled out from reference TRBV5-1 and TRBJ2-7, the complete variable domain reads KAGVTQTPRYLIKTRGQQVTLSCSPISGHRSVSWYQQTPGQGLQFLFEYFSETQRNKGNFPGRFSGRQFSNSRSEMNVSTLELGDSALYLCASSLKGSPSYEQYFGPGTRLTVT.

This chain joins TRBV5-1 and TRBJ1-2; the D is unclear. Germline V gene data show CDR1 as SGHRS and CDR2 as YFSETQ. V was shortened by 7 bases and J by 2 bases, with 6 bases between the two germline ends. This CDR3 has 11 residues. CDR3: CASRANYGYTF. The CDR3 nucleotides are TGCGCCAGCCGGGCCAACTATGGCTACACCTTC.

The V and J genes are TRBV5-1 and TRBJ1-1, with TRBD1 matching over 8 bases. CDR3 length: 15 amino acids. The ends lost 4 bases at V and 1 base at J; junction bases unmatched: 6. From germline, CDR1 is SGHRS and CDR2 YFSETQ. The CDR3 DNA reads as TGCGCCAGCAGCCCAAAGGACAGGGCGAACACTGAAGCTTTCTTT. It specifies CASSPKDRANTEAFF.

This chain links TRBV19 with TRBJ2-1; 11 nucleotides align to TRBD2. Losses at the gene ends were 2 bases for V and 7 bases for J; bases not matched to a gene: 7. Germline CDR1 and CDR2: LNHDA and SQIVND (reference sequence). The CDR3 spans 16 residues. CDR3 residues: CASSILAGGSGNEQFF. CDR3 DNA sequence: TGTGCCAGTAGTATATTAGCGGGAGGGAGTGGTAATGAGCAGTTCTTC.

The chain carries TRBV6-5 and TRBJ1-1, with D uncertain. The CDR3 sequence is 13 residues long. V was clipped by 6 bases and J by 1 base, with 9 bases between them. Looked up from germline, CDR1 is MNHEY and CDR2 is SVGAGI. CDR3 loop: CASRWTGNTEAFF. In nucleotides, the CDR3 is TGTGCCAGCAGATGGACGGGGAACACTGAAGCTTTCTTT.

In this sample, this clone turned up once. V is TRBV7-2 and J is TRBJ2-5; no definite D call. The length of the CDR3 is 15 residues. Per the germline V gene, CDR1 is SGHTA and CDR2 is FQGNSA. The V gene lost 1 base and the J gene lost 4 bases, with 13 bases spanning the gap. CDR3 sequence: CASSLVSSALETQYF. For the CDR3, the DNA is TGTGCCAGCAGCTTAGTCAGTAGTGCCCTAGAGACCCAGTACTTC.

The V gene is TRBV7-6, the J gene TRBJ1-3; 9 nucleotides align to TRBD1. This CDR3 region has 19 residues. The germline V gene encodes CDR1 SGHVS and CDR2 FNYEAQ. V shed 5 bases, J shed 0 bases, and the junction held 14 bases outside the gene matches. The CDR3 sequence is CASSPGDRALLSSGNTIYF. CDR3 DNA: TGTGCCAGCAGCCCAGGGGACAGGGCCCTGCTTAGCTCTGGAAACACCATATATTTT.

The chain uses TRBV4-1 and TRBJ2-1; D is unclear. V shed 1 base and J shed 1 base, with 11 bases lying between them. The germline gives CDR1 MGHRA, CDR2 YSYEKL. This CDR3 has 16 residues. This CDR3 reads CASSQGTGRSYNEQFF. CDR3 coding DNA: TGCGCCAGCAGCCAAGGAACGGGCAGGTCCTACAATGAGCAGTTCTTC.

The rearrangement uses TRBV11-2 and TRBJ2-3, with a weak D call TRBD1 (5 bases). V was pared by 4 bases and J by 6 bases, with 14 bases between. This CDR3 is 14 amino acids long. The germline CDR1 and CDR2 sequences are SGHAT and FQNNGV. For the CDR3, the DNA is TGTGCCAGCAGCTCCAGGGTGACGGCGGATACGCAGTATTTT. Translating it yields CASSSRVTADTQYF.

The chain couples TRBV28 to TRBJ1-3; D not certain. The germline CDR1 and CDR2 sequences are MDHEN and SYDVKM. V was shortened by 1 base and J by 0 bases, with 22 bases between the two germline ends. There are 20 residues in the CDR3. DNA of the CDR3: TGTGCCAGCAGTTTATATATTCCGGCGCGAATCAATCACTCTGGAAACACCATATATTTT. This encodes CASSLYIPARINHSGNTIYF.

J is TRBJ2-4 and V is TRBV4-1; D perhaps matches TRBD2 (6 bases). CDR3 length equals 17 residues. Germline values: CDR1 MGHRA, CDR2 YSYEKL. Deletions cut 0 bases from V and 0 bases from J, with 12 bases between. CDR3 residues: CASSQDWGEAAKNIQYF. CDR3 coding DNA: TGCGCCAGCAGCCAAGATTGGGGGGAGGCAGCCAAAAACATTCAGTACTTC.

The chain couples TRBV28 to TRBJ1-4; the D gene is possibly TRBD1 (5 bases). The V end was cut by 9 bases, the J end by 6 bases, with 14 bases between. CDR3 length: 13 residues. Germline CDR1 MDHEN, CDR2 SYDVKM. The CDR3 region has the DNA TGTGCCAGTAGACAGCAGCTTTATGAAAAACTGTTTTTT. This sequence encodes CASRQQLYEKLFF.

The gene calls are TRBV28 and TRBJ1-5; D remains unclear. Germline V gene data show CDR1 as MDHEN and CDR2 as SYDVKM. The ends were cut back, 2 bases at V and 5 bases at J, with 10 bases in the middle. This CDR3 has 14 residues. The CDR3 here is CASSLASGYQPQHF. Here the CDR3 DNA reads TGTGCCAGCAGTTTAGCGTCGGGATATCAGCCCCAGCATTTT.

The chain recombines TRBV9 with TRBJ2-7; the D call may be TRBD1 or TRBD2 (5 bases each). The CDR3 sequence is 14 residues long. V was pared by 5 bases and J by 3 bases, with 15 bases between. Germline V lookup: CDR1 SGDLS, CDR2 YYNGEE. In nucleotides, the CDR3 is TGTGCCAGCAGTGAGAGAGGGGAGCTCTACGAGCAGTACTTC. The encoded protein is CASSERGELYEQYF.

The chain joins TRBV5-1 to TRBJ2-5, with 8 bases lining up with TRBD1. The J call is doubtful: the DNA matches TRBJ2-7 better. Per germline, CDR1 SGHRS and CDR2 YFSETQ. The CDR3 is made up of 14 amino acids. The DNA for the CDR3 is TGCGCCAGCAGCTCGGGACAGGCCTCCTACGAGCAGTACTTC. The encoded protein is CASSSGQASYEQYF.

This chain connects TRBV7-9 to TRBJ2-1, with D unclear. The V end was cut by 5 bases, the J end by 7 bases, with 9 bases between. The CDR3 contains 12 residues. Per the germline V gene, CDR1 is SEHNR and CDR2 is FQNEAQ (reference sequence). The DNA for the CDR3 is TGTGCCAGCAGCGTGATAGGGAATGAGCAGTTCTTC. Amino acid sequence: CASSVIGNEQFF.

For the CDR3, the DNA is TGTGCCAGCAAGGACTGGGCTAGGACTGAAGCTTTCTTT. Its protein is CASKDWARTEAFF. This chain links TRBV11-2 with TRBJ1-1; D gene unclear. The germline V gene has CDR1 SGHAT and CDR2 FQNNGV. Trimming shortened V by 7 bases and J by 5 bases, and 14 bases separated the two germline ends. The CDR3 is 13 residues long.

V and J are TRBV11-2 and TRBJ2-7; D not certain. Trimming shortened V by 1 base and J by 0 bases, and 10 bases separated the two germline ends. CDR3 size: 15 residues. Per the germline V gene, CDR1 is SGHAT and CDR2 is FQNNGV. The CDR3 region has the DNA TGTGCCAGCAGCTTAGTTCCCACGCCCTCCTACGAGCAGTACTTC. Translated, it gives CASSLVPTPSYEQYF. The entire variable domain, with the rest obtained from reference TRBV11-2 and TRBJ2-7, is as follows: EAGVAQSPRYKIIEKRQSVAFWCNPISGHATLYWYQQILGQGPKLLIQFQNNGVVDDSQLPKDRFSAERLKGVDSTLKIQPAKLEDSAVYLCASSLVPTPSYEQYFGPGTRLTVT.

The chain employs TRBV6-1 and TRBJ1-1, with D maybe TRBD1 (5 bases). The germline V gene has CDR1 MNHNS and CDR2 SASEGT. The CDR3 has 13 amino acids. The V end lost 3 bases, the J end lost 3 bases, and 8 bases lay between the germline ends. The CDR3 region is CASSDGTDTEAFF. In DNA, the CDR3 is TGTGCCAGCAGTGACGGGACCGACACTGAAGCTTTCTTT.

This clone was counted once. The V and J genes are TRBV7-8 and TRBJ2-3; TRBD1 matches at 9 bases. This CDR3 is built from 14 residues. CDR1 is SGHVS and CDR2 is FQNEAQ in the germline V gene. Trimming at V came to 3 bases and at J to 3 bases, leaving 1 base not matched to a gene. The CDR3 here is CASSFGTGTDTQYF. CDR3 in DNA: TGTGCCAGCAGCTTCGGGACAGGGACAGATACGCAGTATTTT.

The chain couples TRBV28 to TRBJ2-5; D might be TRBD2 (6 bases). The germline CDR1 and CDR2 sequences are MDHEN and SYDVKM. CDR3 size: 15 residues. V shed 5 bases and J shed 5 bases, with 18 bases lying between them. The CDR3: CASSPLLLARETQYF. The CDR3 DNA reads TGTGCCAGCAGTCCACTATTACTAGCTAGGGAGACCCAGTACTTC.

This chain joins TRBV2 and TRBJ1-1; D call uncertain. The CDR3 runs 14 residues. Germline CDR1 SNHLY, CDR2 FYNNEI. The germline V and J ends were trimmed by 1 base and 0 bases, with 6 bases remaining between them. The CDR3 bases are TGTGCCAGCAGTGAAGGGGGTTTGAACACTGAAGCTTTCTTT. Translation: CASSEGGLNTEAFF.

Comments on this clone: Additional DNA sequences in this sample encode the identical CDR3. V is TRBV19 and J is TRBJ2-3; D might be TRBD1 (5 bases). Trimming removed 3 bases at V and 2 bases at J, with 9 bases between. The CDR3 contains 14 residues. Germline CDR1 reads LNHDA; CDR2 reads SQIVND (reference sequence). This CDR3 reads CASSIQGTTDTQYF. CDR3 coding DNA: TGTGCCAGTAGTATTCAGGGAACCACAGATACGCAGTATTTT.

The rearrangement links TRBV4-1 to TRBJ2-4; tentative D call: TRBD1 (7 bases). Germline values: CDR1 MGHRA, CDR2 YSYEKL. The CDR3 is 18 amino acids. Trimming removed 1 base from V and 0 bases from J, with 16 bases in between. Here the CDR3 DNA reads TGCGCCAGCAGCCAAGCCCCCCCAGGGGGGAGAGCCAAAAACATTCAGTACTTC. Amino acids: CASSQAPPGGRAKNIQYF.

This chain joins TRBV29-1 and TRBJ2-2, with 9 bases aligning to TRBD1. CDR1 SQVTM and CDR2 ANQGSEA come from the germline V gene. The J segment lost 5 bases and the V segment lost 5 bases, leaving 6 bases of the junction unmatched. The CDR3 runs 14 residues. CDR3 amino acids: CSVRNRGLTGELFF. The CDR3 DNA reads TGCAGCGTTCGGAACAGGGGGCTGACCGGGGAGCTGTTTTTT.